These 18 T cell receptor beta chains originate from one sample sequenced in a study of T cell changes during pregnancy in multiple sclerosis. Generated by immunoSEQ multiplex PCR, the TCRdb table keeps only in-frame clones and is missing some. The sample records around 40,000 clones, 90% being singletons. This specimen consisted of CD4+ T cells from peripheral blood mononuclear cells, obtained in the first trimester of pregnancy. The receptor source for this set is a female donor in good health, enrolled as a control in a pregnancy study.

This clone was detected only once. V gene TRBV4-3 combines with J gene TRBJ1-4, with D unclear. CDR1 and CDR2 (germline): LGHNA, YSLEER. V lost 3 bases and J 7 bases, leaving 15 bases between the germline ends. CDR3 length: 15 amino acids. The CDR3 DNA reads as TGCGCCAGCAGCCAGGAAGGTTTCTCGGGTGAAAAACTGTTTTTT. Amino acid sequence: CASSQEGFSGEKLFF.

This clone was recorded a few times. The chain carries TRBV6-5 and TRBJ2-2, with TRBD1 identical over 9 bases. The CDR3 loop spans 14 amino acids. With 10 bases clipped from V and 2 bases from J, the junction kept 5 bases outside the gene matches. Per the germline V gene, CDR1 is MNHEY and CDR2 is SVGAGI. CDR3 sequence: CATRDRANTGELFF. CDR3 bases: TGTGCCACTAGGGACAGGGCAAACACCGGGGAGCTGTTTTTT.

The rearrangement joins TRBV5-1 to TRBJ2-3, with D unresolved. Trimming removed 0 bases from V and 1 base from J, with 3 bases in between. Germline V gene lookup returns CDR1 SGHRS and CDR2 YFSETQ. This CDR3 spans 13 amino acids. The CDR3 sequence is CASSLGRTDTQYF. The CDR3 DNA follows: TGCGCCAGCAGCTTGGGGCGCACAGATACGCAGTATTTT.

This chain joins TRBV4-2 and TRBJ2-5, with a possible D match to TRBD1 (7 bases). CDR1 is LGHNA and CDR2 is YNFKEQ in the germline V gene. The V gene lost 1 base and the J gene lost 5 bases, with 14 bases spanning the gap. This CDR3 has 15 residues. CDR3 sequence: CASSQAGGTRETQYF. The CDR3 nucleotides read TGTGCCAGCAGCCAAGCAGGGGGGACCCGGGAGACCCAGTACTTC.

This clone was seen a handful of times. The genes are TRBV27 and TRBJ2-1, with TRBD2 matching over 9 bases. The CDR3 consists of 18 residues. With 1 base clipped from V and 3 bases from J, the junction kept 10 bases outside the gene matches. Germline CDR1 and CDR2: MNHEY and SMNVEV (reference sequence). The CDR3 loop reads CASSLFHPGSGGYNEQFF. The CDR3 coding sequence is TGTGCCAGCAGTTTATTTCACCCTGGTAGCGGGGGCTACAATGAGCAGTTCTTC.

Here the CDR3 DNA reads TGCGCCAGCAGCCAAATGGGGGGAAACATTCAGTACTTC. Its protein product is CASSQMGGNIQYF. The genes are TRBV4-3 and TRBJ2-4; the D gene is possibly TRBD2 (6 bases). Looked up from germline, CDR1 is LGHNA and CDR2 is YSLEER. The CDR3 is made up of 13 amino acids. V was clipped by 2 bases and J by 6 bases, with 8 bases between them.

This chain joins TRBV5-6 and TRBJ1-2; 10 bases are shared with TRBD1. V was clipped by 0 bases and J by 7 bases; unmatched bases: 9. This CDR3 is built from 16 residues. The germline CDR1 and CDR2 sequences are SGHDT and YYEEEE. The CDR3 loop is CASSLEGTGEVCGYTF. The CDR3 DNA reads as TGTGCCAGCAGCTTGGAAGGGACAGGGGAGGTGTGTGGCTACACCTTC.

The chain employs TRBV28 and TRBJ1-2; D perhaps matches TRBD1 (5 bases). The CDR3 covers 13 residues. Trimming pared 7 bases from V and 4 bases from J, leaving 13 bases between. Germline V CDR1 and CDR2: MDHEN, SYDVKM. The CDR3 protein is CASTLTGLYGYTF. The CDR3 region has the DNA TGTGCCAGCACTCTTACAGGCCTCTATGGCTACACCTTC.

J is TRBJ2-1 and V is TRBV7-2; 14 bases match TRBD2. CDR1 and CDR2 from the germline V gene are SGHTA and FQGNSA. The CDR3 contains 16 residues. Trimming took 2 bases from V and 6 from J; bases not matched to a gene: 3. The CDR3 DNA reads as TGTGCCAGCAGCTTAACGACTAGCGGGGGGGCCAATGAGCAGTTCTTC. The encoded protein is CASSLTTSGGANEQFF.

V gene TRBV6-6 combines with J gene TRBJ1-1; D unresolved. V was pared by 6 bases and J by 0 bases, with 11 bases between. CDR3 size: 14 residues. From germline, CDR1 is MNHNY and CDR2 SVGAGI (reference sequence). DNA of the CDR3: TGTGCCAGCAGCTCCTGGGCTGTGAACACTGAAGCTTTCTTT. Protein product: CASSSWAVNTEAFF.

This sequence joins TRBV10-3 and TRBJ2-7, with D tentatively TRBD1 (6 bases). V dropped 6 bases and J dropped 4 bases, with 10 bases sitting between them. The CDR3 runs 12 residues. Germline CDR1 reads ENHRY; CDR2 reads SYGVKD. CDR3 amino acids: CAISRGRYEQYF. The CDR3 DNA sequence: TGTGCCATCAGCAGGGGCCGGTACGAGCAGTACTTC.

The V call is TRBV5-1, the J call TRBJ1-3; D is unclear. This CDR3 is built from 14 residues. The V end was cut by 3 bases, the J end by 4 bases, with 11 bases between. Looked up from germline, CDR1 is SGHRS and CDR2 is YFSETQ. This chain's CDR3 is CASSYGRVGNTIYF. CDR3 nucleotides: TGCGCCAGCAGCTACGGGAGAGTCGGAAACACCATATATTTT. The complete variable domain, with remaining parts taken from reference TRBV5-1 and TRBJ1-3, reads KAGVTQTPRYLIKTRGQQVTLSCSPISGHRSVSWYQQTPGQGLQFLFEYFSETQRNKGNFPGRFSGRQFSNSRSEMNVSTLELGDSALYLCASSYGRVGNTIYFGEGSWLTVV.

The chain uses TRBV28 and TRBJ2-3; 9 nucleotides line up with TRBD1. Per germline, CDR1 MDHEN and CDR2 SYDVKM. CDR3 length: 16 residues. V lost 7 bases and J lost 4; bases outside the gene matches: 12. Here the CDR3 reads CASNRGQGRWSDTQYF. The CDR3 nucleotides are TGTGCCAGCAATAGGGGACAGGGTCGATGGTCAGATACGCAGTATTTT.

This rearrangement joins TRBV7-9 to TRBJ1-1; TRBD1 is a possible D gene (6 bases). V was shortened by 4 bases and J by 2 bases, with 14 bases between the two germline ends. Germline V lookup: CDR1 SEHNR, CDR2 FQNEAQ (reference sequence). CDR3 length equals 15 residues. CDR3 protein: CASSSADRPNTEAFF. CDR3 nucleotides: TGTGCCAGCAGCTCGGCTGACAGGCCAAACACTGAAGCTTTCTTT.

CDR3 bases: TGCGCCAGCAGCCTTCGGGTAGCGGGGGGGGCCCCTAGCTCCTACAATGAGCAGTTCTTC. Protein sequence: CASSLRVAGGAPSSYNEQFF. V and J are TRBV4-1 and TRBJ2-1; 11 positions match TRBD2. Germline V gives CDR1 MGHRA, CDR2 YSYEKL. The V and J ends lost 4 bases and 0 bases, in that order; junction bases with no gene match: 14. The CDR3 contains 20 residues.

The chain joins TRBV2 to TRBJ2-7; 9 nucleotides align to TRBD1. Trimming at V came to 6 bases and at J to 5 bases, leaving 8 bases not matched to a gene. The CDR3 covers 14 residues. CDR1 is SNHLY, CDR2 FYNNEI, per germline. The CDR3 DNA reads TGTGCCAGCAGCACACGGGGACAGGGTAACGAGCAGTACTTC. Protein product: CASSTRGQGNEQYF.

The V gene is TRBV6-5, the J gene TRBJ1-1, with a possible D match to TRBD1 (6 bases). V was trimmed by 8 bases and J by 7 bases, leaving 17 bases between them. CDR3 size: 13 residues. The germline gives CDR1 MNHEY, CDR2 SVGAGI. The CDR3 here is CASGLQGPFEAFF. CDR3 nucleotide sequence: TGTGCCAGCGGCTTACAGGGCCCTTTTGAAGCTTTCTTT.

This clone was counted between two and nine times. The rearrangement joins TRBV2 to TRBJ1-1; possible D gene TRBD1, 5 bases. The CDR3 sequence is 14 residues long. CDR1 SNHLY and CDR2 FYNNEI come from the germline V gene. The V end was cut by 3 bases, the J end by 1 base, with 9 bases between. The CDR3 loop reads CASSERQGNTEAFF. CDR3 nucleotides: TGTGCCAGCAGTGAGCGGCAGGGGAACACTGAAGCTTTCTTT.